This T cell receptor beta chain was captured by sequencing in a study of blood T cell repertoires in COVID-19. About the research overall: Italy, Spain and the United States were the sources of the convalescent and acute COVID-19 samples. The analysed material was cDNA or gDNA that came from T cells, B-cell-depleted T cells, or PBMCs.

How the authors handled the data: Reference gene primer amplification in the assay estimated nucleated cell counts. Clones were sequenced by immunoSEQ multiplex PCR, and TCRdb holds only the in-frame ones, with some missing. That table supplies the V and J calls and clone size; D and trimming were determined from the DNA. The sample comprises around 75,000 clones, less than 85% of which are singletons, and roughly 5% rests with the top ten. The CDR3 spans 14 residues. J lost 7 bases, V lost 2 bases, and 5 bases had no gene match. From germline, CDR1 is MNHEY and CDR2 SVGAGI. The sample consisted of peripheral blood. The V and J genes are TRBV6-5 and TRBJ2-1; 7 positions match TRBD2. The receptor was isolated from a woman aged 80 or over with active or convalescent COVID-19. The CDR3, as DNA: TGTGCCAGCAGTTACGCGGCGGGAGATAATGAGCAGTTCTTC. It codes for CASSYAAGDNEQFF.